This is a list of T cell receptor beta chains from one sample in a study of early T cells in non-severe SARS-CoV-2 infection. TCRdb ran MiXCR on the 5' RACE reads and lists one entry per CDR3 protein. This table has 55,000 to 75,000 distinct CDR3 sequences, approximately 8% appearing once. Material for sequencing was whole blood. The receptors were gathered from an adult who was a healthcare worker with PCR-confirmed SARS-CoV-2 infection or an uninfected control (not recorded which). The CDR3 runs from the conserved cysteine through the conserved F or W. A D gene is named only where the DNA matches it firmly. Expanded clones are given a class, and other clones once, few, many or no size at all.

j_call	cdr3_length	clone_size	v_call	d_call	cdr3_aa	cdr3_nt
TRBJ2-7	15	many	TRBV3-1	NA	CASSQDRVFNYEQYF	TGTGCCAGCAGCCAAGATCGGGTATTCAACTACGAGCAGTACTTC
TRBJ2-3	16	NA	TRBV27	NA	CASSPQWRGYTDTQYF	TGTGCCAGCAGTCCGCAGTGGCGAGGGTACACAGATACGCAGTATTTT
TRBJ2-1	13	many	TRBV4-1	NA	CASSPRSRNEQFF	TGCGCCAGCAGCCCAAGGAGCCGGAATGAGCAGTTCTTC
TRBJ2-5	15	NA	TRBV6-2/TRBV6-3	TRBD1	CASSHLGTGQETQYF	TGTGCCAGCAGTCACTTAGGGACAGGACAAGAGACCCAGTACTTC
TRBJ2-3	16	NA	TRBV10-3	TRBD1	CAISGPGTGGIDTQYF	TGTGCCATCAGTGGCCCCGGGACAGGGGGCATCGATACGCAGTATTTT
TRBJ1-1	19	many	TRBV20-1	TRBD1	CSARHRTQGTGKGRTEAFF	TGCAGTGCTAGACACCGAACTCAGGGGACAGGGAAAGGACGCACTGAAGCTTTCTTT
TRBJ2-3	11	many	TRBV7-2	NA	CASSLDMTQYF	TGTGCCAGCAGCTTAGATATGACGCAGTATTTT
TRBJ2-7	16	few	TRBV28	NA	CASNSITATKSYEQYF	TGTGCCAGCAACTCGATAACCGCGACGAAATCCTACGAGCAGTACTTC
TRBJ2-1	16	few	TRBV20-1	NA	CSARDVRALLSPEQFF	TGCAGTGCTAGAGATGTTAGGGCCCTACTATCCCCTGAGCAGTTCTTC
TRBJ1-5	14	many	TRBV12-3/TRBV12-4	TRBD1	CASTPGTGFRPQHF	TGTGCCAGCACCCCAGGGACAGGGTTTCGGCCCCAGCATTTT
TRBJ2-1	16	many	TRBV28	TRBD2	CASSLLLADPYNEQFF	TGTGCCAGCAGTTTATTACTAGCGGACCCCTACAATGAGCAGTTCTTC
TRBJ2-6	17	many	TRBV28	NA	CASSQGGGRSGANVLTF	TGTGCCAGCAGCCAGGGGGGAGGCCGCTCTGGGGCCAACGTCCTGACTTTC
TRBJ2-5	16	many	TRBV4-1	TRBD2	CASSQDRTAGVETQYF	TGCGCCAGCAGCCAAGATAGGACAGCGGGAGTGGAGACCCAGTACTTC
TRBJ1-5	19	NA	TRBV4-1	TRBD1	CASSQDWGQGRGYNQPQHF	TGCGCCAGCAGCCAAGATTGGGGACAGGGGAGGGGGTACAATCAGCCCCAGCATTTT
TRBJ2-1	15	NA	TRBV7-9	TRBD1	CASSPRDRGFNEQFF	TGTGCCAGCAGCCCCCGGGACAGGGGCTTCAATGAGCAGTTCTTC
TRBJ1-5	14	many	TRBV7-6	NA	CASSLGTGEQPQHF	TGTGCCAGCAGCTTAGGGACGGGCGAGCAGCCCCAGCATTTT
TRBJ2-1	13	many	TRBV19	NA	CASSIIAGGEQFF	TGTGCCAGTAGTATTATTGCTGGGGGCGAGCAGTTCTTC
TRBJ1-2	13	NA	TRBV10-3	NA	CANAPTAGYGYTF	TGTGCCAACGCGCCGACGGCAGGGTATGGCTACACCTTC
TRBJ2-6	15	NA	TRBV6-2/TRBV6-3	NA	CASSHRDSGANVLTF	TGTGCCAGCAGCCACAGGGACTCTGGGGCCAACGTCCTGACTTTC
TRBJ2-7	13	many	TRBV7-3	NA	CASSLAESYEQYF	TGTGCCAGCAGCTTAGCGGAGTCCTACGAGCAGTACTTC
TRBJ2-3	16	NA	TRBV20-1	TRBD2	CSARGPKKREKDTQYF	TGCAGTGCTAGAGGCCCAAAGAAGCGGGAGAAGGATACGCAGTATTTT
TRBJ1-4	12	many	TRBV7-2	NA	CASSLRNEKLFF	TGTGCCAGCAGCTTAAGAAATGAAAAACTGTTTTTT
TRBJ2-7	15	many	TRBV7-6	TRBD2	CASSYDGGGPDEQYF	TGTGCCAGCAGCTATGATGGGGGAGGGCCCGATGAGCAGTACTTC
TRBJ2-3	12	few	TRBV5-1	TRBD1	CASSRGQRTQYF	TGCGCCAGCAGCAGGGGACAGAGGACGCAGTATTTT
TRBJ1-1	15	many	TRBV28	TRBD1	CASSSPGTVNTEAFF	TGTGCCAGCAGTTCCCCGGGGACAGTGAACACTGAAGCTTTCTTT
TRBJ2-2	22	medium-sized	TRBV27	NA	CASSPTSPSGRGRLRGTGELFF	TGTGCCAGCAGTCCGACATCCCCCTCCGGGCGGGGGCGCTTAAGAGGGACCGGGGAGCTGTTTTTT
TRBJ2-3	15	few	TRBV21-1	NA	CASSKQREGKDTQYF	TGTGCCAGCAGCAAACAGCGGGAGGGTAAAGATACGCAGTATTTT
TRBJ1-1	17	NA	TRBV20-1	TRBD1	CSGDRGPGDPVNTEAFF	TGCAGCGGGGACAGGGGTCCAGGCGATCCAGTGAACACTGAAGCTTTCTTT
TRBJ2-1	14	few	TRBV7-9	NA	CASSLTLDWIEQFF	TGTGCCAGCAGCTTAACTTTGGACTGGATAGAGCAGTTCTTC
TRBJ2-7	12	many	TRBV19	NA	CASSSGTYEQYF	TGTGCCAGTAGTAGCGGAACCTACGAGCAGTACTTC
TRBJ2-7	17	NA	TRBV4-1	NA	CASSHPSGEASPGEQYF	TGCGCCAGCAGCCATCCCTCGGGAGAAGCCTCTCCCGGCGAGCAGTACTTC
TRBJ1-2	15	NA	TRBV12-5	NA	CASGSGGGYWEGYTF	TGTGCTAGTGGATCCGGTGGGGGCTATTGGGAAGGCTACACCTTC
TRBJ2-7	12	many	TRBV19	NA	CATLTSSYEQYF	TGTGCGACCTTGACATCCTCCTACGAGCAGTACTTC
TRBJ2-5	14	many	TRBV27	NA	CASSLSRTRGTQYF	TGTGCCAGCAGTTTATCGAGGACCCGGGGGACCCAGTACTTC
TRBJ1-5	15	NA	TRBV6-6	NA	CASSRGQHSNQPQHF	TGTGCCAGTTCTCGCGGACAGCATAGCAATCAGCCCCAGCATTTT
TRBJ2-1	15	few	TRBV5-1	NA	CASSPDTSSYNEQFF	TGCGCCAGCAGCCCCGACACAAGCTCCTACAATGAGCAGTTCTTC
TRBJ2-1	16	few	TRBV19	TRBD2	CASSIRGLGEKNEQFF	TGTGCCAGTAGTATCAGGGGACTAGGAGAAAAGAATGAGCAGTTCTTC
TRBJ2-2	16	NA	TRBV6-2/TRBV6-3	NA	CASSYSALAATGELFF	TGTGCCAGCAGTTACTCCGCCCTAGCTGCCACCGGGGAGCTGTTTTTT
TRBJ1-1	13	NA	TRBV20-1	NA	CSATTAGGTEAFF	TGCAGTGCCACCACTGCGGGGGGCACTGAAGCTTTCTTT
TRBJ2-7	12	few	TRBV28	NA	CATQDPSYEQYF	TGTGCCACCCAGGACCCGTCCTACGAGCAGTACTTC
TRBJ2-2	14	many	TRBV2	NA	CASQRQPNTGELFF	TGTGCCAGCCAGCGGCAGCCGAACACCGGGGAGCTGTTTTTT